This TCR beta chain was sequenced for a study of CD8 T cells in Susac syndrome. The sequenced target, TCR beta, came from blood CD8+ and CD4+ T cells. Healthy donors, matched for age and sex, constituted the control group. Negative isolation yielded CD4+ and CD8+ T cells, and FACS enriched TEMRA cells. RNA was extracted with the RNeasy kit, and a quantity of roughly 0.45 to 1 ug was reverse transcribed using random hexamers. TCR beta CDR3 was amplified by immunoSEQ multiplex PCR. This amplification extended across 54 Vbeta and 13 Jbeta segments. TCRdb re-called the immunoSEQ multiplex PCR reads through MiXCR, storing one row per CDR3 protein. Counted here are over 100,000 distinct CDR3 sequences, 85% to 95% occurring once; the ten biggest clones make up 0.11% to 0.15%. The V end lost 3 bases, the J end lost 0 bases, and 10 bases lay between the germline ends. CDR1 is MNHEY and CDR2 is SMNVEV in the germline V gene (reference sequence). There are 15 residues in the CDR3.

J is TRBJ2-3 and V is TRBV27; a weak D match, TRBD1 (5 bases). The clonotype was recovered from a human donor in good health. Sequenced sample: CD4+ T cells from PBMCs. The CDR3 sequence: CASSLRQISTDTQYF. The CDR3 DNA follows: TGTGCCAGCAGTTTGAGACAGATTAGCACAGATACGCAGTATTTT.